These T cell receptor beta chains were read from a single sample in a study of a mutant IDH1 vaccine in newly diagnosed glioma. No cognate antigen is known for these TCRs. Using immunoSEQ multiplex PCR, the repertoire was profiled, and TCRdb retains in-frame clones only, with some absent. The repertoire includes 75,000 to 95,000 clones, roughly 91% of them detected once, and 0.77% sits in the top ten. The source was PBMCs, collected from a glioma patient whose treatment included an IDH1 peptide vaccine. The receptors here all came from a woman aged 45-59 years with glioma. Each CDR3 is given with its conserved first and last residue. D genes are given only for firm matches. Clone size is given for some rows only: seen once, a few or many times, or a class if the clone is expanded.

d_call j_call clone_size v_call cdr3_aa cdr3_nt
- TRBJ2-5 - TRBV7-9 CASSPTGRSHEQHF TGTGCCAGCAGCCCGACAGGGAGGTCCCACGAGCAGCACTTC
- TRBJ1-4 - TRBV6-1 CASSEGDEKLFF TGTGCCAGCAGTGAAGGGGATGAAAAACTGTTTTTT
TRBD2 TRBJ2-1 - TRBV27 CASSLGTSGYNEQFF TGTGCCAGCAGTTTAGGGACTAGCGGATACAATGAGCAGTTCTTC
TRBD2 TRBJ2-7 - TRBV19 CASSSNSGRAKRDEQYF TGTGCCAGTAGCTCAAATAGCGGGAGGGCCAAGCGCGACGAGCAGTACTTC
- TRBJ1-2 - TRBV13 CASSGVNYGYTF TGTGCCAGCAGCGGAGTTAACTATGGCTACACCTTC
- TRBJ1-1 - TRBV7-9 CASSPNWGPMNTEAFF TGTGCCAGCAGCCCCAATTGGGGGCCTATGAACACTGAAGCTTTCTTT
- TRBJ1-2 - TRBV7-2 CASSHRPTLNYGYTF TGTGCCAGCAGTCATAGGCCAACCCTTAACTATGGCTACACCTTC
- TRBJ2-2 - TRBV30 CAWSHRTNTGELFF TGTGCCTGGAGCCACAGGACCAACACCGGGGAGCTGTTTTTT
- TRBJ2-2 - TRBV7-9 CASVKNTGELFF TGTGCCAGCGTTAAGAACACCGGGGAGCTGTTTTTT
- TRBJ1-1 - TRBV18 CASSPQGGTEAFF TGTGCCAGCTCACCCCAGGGCGGCACTGAAGCTTTCTTT
- TRBJ1-4 - TRBV6-5 CASSYDSNNEKLFF TGTGCCAGCAGTTACGACAGTAATAATGAAAAACTGTTTTTT
- TRBJ1-3 - TRBV5-1 CASSLGGTIAGNTIYF TGCGCCAGCAGCTTGGGCGGGACAATTGCTGGAAACACCATATATTTT
- TRBJ1-1 - TRBV5-4 CASRKDKMNTEAFF TGTGCCAGCAGAAAGGACAAAATGAACACTGAAGCTTTCTTT
- TRBJ1-6 - TRBV10-3 CAIREGGAVSPLHF TGTGCCATCAGGGAAGGGGGGGCAGTTTCACCCCTCCACTTT
- TRBJ1-2 - TRBV28 CASSSGVYGYTF TGTGCCAGCAGTTCGGGAGTCTATGGCTACACCTTC
- TRBJ2-3 once TRBV6-6 CASIPGSGDTQYF TGTGCCAGCATCCCGGGATCTGGAGATACGCAGTATTTT
- TRBJ1-1 - TRBV25-1 CATKEGEAFF TGTGCCACCAAGGAGGGTGAAGCTTTCTTT
TRBD1 TRBJ2-3 - TRBV11-1 CASSWDRVFTDTQYF TGTGCCAGCAGCTGGGACAGGGTCTTCACAGATACGCAGTATTTT
- TRBJ1-1 few TRBV5-1 CASSLEGPEAFF TGCGCCAGCAGCTTGGAGGGCCCTGAAGCTTTCTTT
TRBD2 TRBJ2-7 - TRBV30 CAWSWAGEHEQYF TGTGCCTGGAGTTGGGCGGGAGAGCACGAGCAGTACTTC
- TRBJ1-1 - TRBV6-6 CASSPTVRTEAFF TGTGCCAGCAGTCCGACAGTGCGCACTGAAGCTTTCTTT
- TRBJ2-3 - TRBV9 CASSVRGLEDTQYF TGTGCCAGCAGCGTTCGCGGGTTAGAGGATACGCAGTATTTT
- TRBJ2-3 - TRBV7-9 CASSLFPDGSTDTQYF TGTGCCAGCAGCTTATTCCCGGATGGGAGCACAGATACGCAGTATTTT
TRBD1 TRBJ2-3 - TRBV9 CASSGRTGVDTQYF TGTGCCAGCAGCGGGCGGACAGGGGTTGATACGCAGTATTTT
- TRBJ2-7 once TRBV6-5 CASSYSGLTYYEQYF TGTGCCAGCAGTTACTCTGGACTGACCTACTACGAGCAGTACTTC
TRBD2 TRBJ2-3 - TRBV5-1 CASRVEVAGVPSDTQYF TGCGCCAGTCGAGTGGAGGTGGCGGGAGTGCCCAGCGATACGCAGTATTTT
- TRBJ1-1 - TRBV9 CASSVAGGEAFF TGTGCCAGCAGCGTAGCTGGAGGAGAAGCTTTCTTT
- TRBJ2-7 - TRBV21-1 CASNPLARTGGREQYF TGTGCCAGCAACCCCCTAGCCCGTACAGGGGGTAGGGAGCAGTACTTC
TRBD2 TRBJ2-1 - TRBV4-1 CASSNSGGNNEQFF TGCGCCAGCAGCAATAGCGGGGGTAACAATGAGCAATTCTTC
- TRBJ1-1 - TRBV28 CASSSQYKREAFF TGTGCCAGCAGTTCCCAGTACAAGCGGGAAGCTTTCTTT
- TRBJ1-5 - TRBV27 CASSQRPEPDGNQPQHF TGTGCCAGCAGTCAACGTCCCGAACCCGACGGCAATCAGCCCCAGCATTTT
- TRBJ2-1 - TRBV7-9 CASSLGVYEQFF TGTGCCAGCAGCTTAGGGGTTTATGAGCAGTTCTTC
TRBD2 TRBJ2-3 - TRBV7-6 CASSLRAGVGTDTQYF TGTGCCAGCAGCTTGCGAGCGGGAGTAGGGACAGATACGCAGTATTTT
TRBD2 TRBJ2-5 few TRBV9 CASSVGASGGATQETQYF TGTGCCAGCAGCGTAGGGGCTAGCGGAGGGGCCACCCAAGAGACCCAGTACTTC
- TRBJ1-1 - TRBV30 CAWVRRGTEAFF TGTGCCTGGGTCCGTCGGGGGACTGAAGCTTTCTTT
TRBD2 TRBJ2-5 once TRBV7-9 CASNGGRGEAQYF TGTGCCAGCAACGGCGGGAGGGGAGAGGCCCAGTACTTC
- TRBJ2-3 - TRBV28 CASRPRGPLVADTQYF TGTGCCAGCAGACCCCGTGGACCCCTAGTAGCAGATACGCAGTATTTT
- TRBJ2-2 - TRBV2 CASSELVGNTGELFF TGTGCCAGCAGTGAACTGGTAGGGAACACCGGGGAGCTGTTTTTT